This passage covers 18 T cell receptor beta chains from one sample sequenced in a study of T cell clonality in common variable immunodeficiency. Study-level results: In common variable immunodeficiency, TCR beta chains reportedly carried fewer deletions and N-nucleotide insertions.

These receptors have no known antigen. The assay was immunoSEQ multiplex PCR, and TCRdb's table has in-frame clones only and misses some. Altogether 25,000 to 35,000 clones were found in the sample, and no singletons occur. Sequencing input: peripheral blood mononuclear cells. Source of these receptors: a human donor with common variable immunodeficiency.

The covered CDR3 bases are TGTGCCAGTAGTCCAGGGACTCCAAGTCATGGC. It encodes CASSPGTPSHG. The full CDR3 protein is CASSPGTPSHGYTF. This chain connects TRBV19 to TRBJ1-2; D might be TRBD1 (5 bases). The read ends 3 residues shy of where the CDR3 ends; the end is completed using the germline J gene. Trimming took off 5 bases at V and 6 bases at J, with 16 bases between the two ends. The CDR3 consists of 14 residues. In germline, CDR1 is LNHDA, CDR2 SQIVND (reference sequence).

In its sample, this clone was seen many times. The CDR3 extends 3 residues past the end of the read, so its final part is completed from the germline J gene. The chain links TRBV30 to TRBJ2-5; D is possibly TRBD2 (6 bases). Trimming stripped 3 bases from V and 3 bases from J, with 11 bases between. CDR1 GTSNPN and CDR2 SVGIG come from the germline V gene (reference sequence). The CDR3 is made up of 13 amino acids. CDR3 bases read: TGTGCCTGGAGCGAGGGACTGGAAGAGACC. It yields the protein CAWSEGLEET. The complete CDR3 sequence is CAWSEGLEETQYF.

This clone occurred a few times. CDR3 DNA, as far as it was read: TGTGCCAGCAGCTTAAGAGCAGGGAGCGGC. Amino acid sequence: CASSLRAGSG. Given in full, the CDR3 is CASSLRAGSGYTF. The chain uses TRBV7-3 and TRBJ1-2; TRBD1 is a possible D gene (5 bases). The read comes to an end 3 residues before the CDR3 does, leaving the germline J gene to fill in the end. The CDR3 spans 13 residues. Germline V gene lookup returns CDR1 SGHTA and CDR2 FQGTGA.

There are many counts of this clone. The CDR3 end lies 3 residues beyond the end of the read and is filled in from the germline J gene. J is TRBJ1-1 and V is TRBV5-5; 8 bases match TRBD1. From germline, CDR1 is SGHKS and CDR2 YYEKEE (reference sequence). The CDR3 is 14 residues long. V dropped 5 bases and J dropped 7; count of bases not matched to a gene: 10. The CDR3 protein is CASRPPGTGHEAFF. CDR3 bases read: TGTGCCAGCAGACCACCCGGGACAGGACATGAA.

There are a few counts of this clone. The CDR3 is cut off 3 residues early in the read; its end comes from the germline J gene. This chain joins TRBV13 and TRBJ1-1; unclear D gene. Germline CDR1 reads PRHDT; CDR2 reads FYEKMQ (reference sequence). The V gene lost 0 bases and the J gene lost 1 base, with 9 bases spanning the gap. This CDR3 has 15 residues. The part of the CDR3 DNA that was read is TGTGCCAGCAGCTTAGGCGGTAGGGCGAACACTGAA. Amino acid sequence: CASSLGGRANTE. The full CDR3 protein reads CASSLGGRANTEAFF. The full variable domain, rest sourced from reference TRBV13 and TRBJ1-1, is AAGVIQSPRHLIKEKRETATLKCYPIPRHDTVYWYQQGPGQDPQFLISFYEKMQSDKGSIPDRFSAQQFSDYHSELNMSSLELGDSALYFCASSLGGRANTEAFFGQGTRLTVV.

This clone was detected only a few times. Read sequence stops 3 residues before the CDR3 end, and the germline J gene provides the missing end. This rearrangement joins TRBV20-1 to TRBJ1-5, with TRBD1 matching 7 bases. V lost 5 bases and J lost 4; bases outside the gene matches: 5. This CDR3 region has 13 residues. Germline V lookup: CDR1 DFQATT, CDR2 SNEGSKA (reference sequence). CDR3 amino acids: CSAYRDSNQPQHF. The CDR3 DNA, read in part, is TGCAGTGCTTACCGGGACAGTAATCAGCCC.

This clone was seen at least ten times. The observed sequence ends 3 residues before the CDR3 terminus, with the missing tail filled in from the germline J gene. The J gene is TRBJ2-5, the V gene TRBV5-1; TRBD1 might be the D (9 bases). CDR3 length: 16 residues. Germline lookup yields CDR1 SGHRS and CDR2 YFSETQ. The V gene lost 4 bases and the J gene lost 5 bases, with 21 bases spanning the gap. The CDR3 protein is CASSPGGDREEETQYF. Incomplete CDR3 DNA: TGCGCCAGCAGCCCGGGGGGGGACAGGGAGGAGGAGACC.

This clone was seen only a few times. The CDR3 is cut off 3 residues early in the read; its end comes from the germline J gene. The chain combines TRBV7-9 with TRBJ1-1; 7 bases are a match to TRBD1. Unmatched junction bases numbered 2, after V lost 8 bases and J lost 2 bases. Germline V CDR1 and CDR2: SEHNR, FQNEAQ (reference sequence). The CDR3 is 12 residues long. The CDR3 DNA, read in part, is TGTGCCAGCGACAGGGACAACACTGAA. Translated: CASDRDNTE. The full CDR3 sequence reads CASDRDNTEAFF.

This clone occurred a few times. The CDR3 is cut off 3 residues early in the read; its end comes from the germline J gene. V gene TRBV7-2 combines with J gene TRBJ2-3; maybe TRBD2 (6 bases). V lost 3 bases and J lost 4, with 14 bases in between. The CDR3 is 15 residues long. Germline CDR1 and CDR2: SGHTA and FQGNSA. CDR3 sequence reads: CASSFWGESADTQYF. CDR3 DNA (partial): TGTGCCAGCAGCTTCTGGGGGGAGAGTGCAGATACG.

About this clone itself: Coverage ceases 3 residues before the CDR3 finishes, and the germline J gene fills in the end. This chain uses TRBV19 with TRBJ2-7; a possible D gene is TRBD1 (6 bases). Germline V lookup: CDR1 LNHDA, CDR2 SQIVND (reference sequence). Trimming took 5 bases from V and 2 from J, leaving 16 bases between them. This CDR3 spans 15 amino acids. The part of the CDR3 DNA that was read is TGTGCCAGTAGTTTCTCGACAGGAGAAGCCTACGAG. Its translation is CASSFSTGEAYE. The whole CDR3 is CASSFSTGEAYEQYF. Based on the CDR3 plus reference TRBV19 and TRBJ2-7, the full variable domain is DGGITQSPKYLFRKEGQNVTLSCEQNLNHDAMYWYRQDPGQGLRLIYYSQIVNDFQKGDIAEGYSVSREKKESFPLTVTSAQKNPTAFYLCASSFSTGEAYEQYFGPGTRLTVT.

CDR3 region: CASSHRGLGYGYTF. The covered CDR3 bases are TGTGCCAGCAGCCACAGGGGGTTAGGATATGGC. This rearrangement joins TRBV7-9 to TRBJ1-2, with 8 bases identical to TRBD1. The read gets to within 3 residues of the CDR3 end, and the germline J gene fills in the rest. The V and J ends lost 5 bases and 5 bases, in that order; junction bases with no gene match: 7. The CDR3 has 14 residues. CDR1 and CDR2 from the germline V gene are SEHNR and FQNEAQ (reference sequence).

Of note for this clone: The CDR3 end falls 3 residues outside the read, so it is completed with the germline J gene. This chain joins TRBV7-9 and TRBJ1-6; no clear D gene. CDR1 and CDR2 (germline): SEHNR, FQNEAQ (reference sequence). V lost 2 bases to trimming and J lost 9 bases, with 8 bases between them. The CDR3 runs 13 residues. The covered CDR3 bases are TGTGCCAGCAGCTTACCAAAAGGTTCACCC. It yields the protein CASSLPKGSP. The whole CDR3 reads CASSLPKGSPLHF. The variable domain in full, completed from reference TRBV7-9 and TRBJ1-6, reads DTGVSQNPRHKITKRGQNVTFRCDPISEHNRLYWYRQTLGQGPEFLTYFQNEAQLEKSRLLSDRFSAERPKGSFSTLEIQRTEQGDSAMYLCASSLPKGSPLHFGNGTRLTVT.

This clone is medium-sized (0.01 to 0.1%). The sequenced fragment ends 3 residues before the CDR3 boundary, so the rest is inferred from the germline J gene. The rearrangement joins TRBV6-1 to TRBJ1-6; tentatively, D is TRBD1 (6 bases). V was cut by 1 base and J by 7 bases, with 11 bases left in between. Germline V gene sequence: CDR1 MNHNS, CDR2 SASEGT. The CDR3 loop spans 15 amino acids. The sequenced part of the CDR3 DNA is TGTGCCAGCAGTGAAGGTAGCACAGGGAATTCACCC. It yields the protein CASSEGSTGNSP. The full CDR3 sequence reads CASSEGSTGNSPLHF.

This clone was observed a handful of times. Read data end 3 residues before the CDR3 end; the end is taken from the germline J gene. V and J are TRBV2 and TRBJ2-1; 8 nucleotides agree with TRBD1. V lost 7 bases and J lost 0; bases outside the gene matches: 5. This CDR3 comprises 15 residues. In germline, CDR1 is SNHLY, CDR2 FYNNEI. CDR3 amino acids: CASTDRVRSYNEQFF. CDR3 DNA (partial): TGTGCCAGCACGGACAGGGTACGCTCCTACAATGAG.

Comment on this clone: A read error may account for a junction end that differs from germline. From the germline J gene comes the end of the CDR3, since the read stops 3 residues before it. The chain employs TRBV7-9 and TRBJ1-1, with no clear D. Germline V gene sequence: CDR1 SEHNR, CDR2 FQNEAQ (reference sequence). The CDR3 extends over 12 amino acids. The CDR3 loop reads CSSSLRRNEAFF. The CDR3 DNA, read in part, is TGTTCCAGCAGCTTGCGGCGGAATGAA. Filled out from reference TRBV7-9 and TRBJ1-1, the complete variable domain reads DTGVSQNPRHKITKRGQNVTFRCDPISEHNRLYWYRQTLGQGPEFLTYFQNEAQLEKSRLLSDRFSAERPKGSFSTLEIQRTEQGDSAMYLCSSSLRRNEAFFGQGTRLTVV.

This clone has just a few counts. From the germline J gene comes the end of the CDR3, since the read stops 3 residues before it. The rearrangement uses TRBV20-1 and TRBJ2-1, with 8 bases matching TRBD2. V gave up 3 bases and J gave up 8 bases; unmatched junction bases: 9. The CDR3 totals 14 residues. CDR1 DFQATT and CDR2 SNEGSKA come from the germline V gene (reference sequence). CDR3 in amino acids: CSARAPGGLHEQFF. The part of the CDR3 DNA that was read is TGCAGTGCTAGGGCACCGGGGGGGTTGCATGAG.

This clone has just a few counts. Coverage ceases 3 residues before the CDR3 finishes, and the germline J gene fills in the end. This sequence joins TRBV7-2 and TRBJ2-5; D possibly corresponds to TRBD1 (6 bases). Looked up from germline, CDR1 is SGHTA and CDR2 is FQGNSA. The CDR3 sequence is 14 residues long. V shed 3 bases and J shed 1 base, with 9 bases lying between them. CDR3 amino acids: CASSFDRTQETQYF. The part of the CDR3 DNA that was read is TGTGCCAGCAGCTTTGACAGGACCCAAGAGACC.

Turning to this clone: From the germline J gene comes the end of the CDR3, since the read stops 3 residues before it. The chain links TRBV7-9 to TRBJ2-7, with unresolved D. CDR1 is SEHNR, CDR2 FQNEAQ, per germline (reference sequence). V gave up 1 base and J gave up 3 bases, with 4 bases separating them. The CDR3 runs to 12 residues. CDR3 sequence: CASSLVGYEQYF. CDR3 DNA (partial): TGTGCCAGCAGCTTAGTCGGCTACGAG.